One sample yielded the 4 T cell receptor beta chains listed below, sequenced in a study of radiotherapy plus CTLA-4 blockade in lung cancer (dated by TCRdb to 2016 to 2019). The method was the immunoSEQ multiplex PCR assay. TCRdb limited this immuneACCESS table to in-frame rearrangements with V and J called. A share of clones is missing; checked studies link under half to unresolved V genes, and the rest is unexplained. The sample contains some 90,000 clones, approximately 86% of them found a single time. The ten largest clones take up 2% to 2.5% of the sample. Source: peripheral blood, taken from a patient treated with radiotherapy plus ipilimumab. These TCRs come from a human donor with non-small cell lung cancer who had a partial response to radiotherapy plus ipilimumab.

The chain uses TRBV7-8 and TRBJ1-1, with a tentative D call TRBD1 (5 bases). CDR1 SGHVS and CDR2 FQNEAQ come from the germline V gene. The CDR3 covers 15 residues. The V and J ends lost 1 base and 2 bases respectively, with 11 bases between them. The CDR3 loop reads CASSLDQGANTEAFF. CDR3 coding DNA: TGTGCCAGCAGCTTAGACCAGGGTGCTAACACTGAAGCTTTCTTT.

The CDR3 is CASSSGLPGETQYF. The CDR3 bases are TGTGCCAGCAGTTCAGGACTCCCTGGCGAGACCCAGTACTTC. This chain links TRBV27 with TRBJ2-5; D is perhaps TRBD2 (5 bases). CDR3 length: 14 residues. V shed 4 bases and J shed 5 bases, with 14 bases lying between them. The germline gives CDR1 MNHEY, CDR2 SMNVEV (reference sequence).

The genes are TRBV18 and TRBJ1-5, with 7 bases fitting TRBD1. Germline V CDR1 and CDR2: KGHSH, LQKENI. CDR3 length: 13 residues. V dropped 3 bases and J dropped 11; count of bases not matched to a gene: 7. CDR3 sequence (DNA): TGTGCCAGCTCACCGACAGGGTCCAGCACCCAGCATTTT. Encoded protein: CASSPTGSSTQHF.

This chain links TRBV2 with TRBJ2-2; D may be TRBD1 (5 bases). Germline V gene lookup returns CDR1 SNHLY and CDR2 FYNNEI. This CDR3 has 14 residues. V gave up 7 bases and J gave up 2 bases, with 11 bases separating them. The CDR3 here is CASMAGLNTGELFF. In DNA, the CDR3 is TGTGCCAGCATGGCAGGGCTCAACACCGGGGAGCTGTTTTTT.